These 3 T cell receptor beta chains originate from one sample sequenced in a study of metastatic and nonmetastatic thyroid tumors. Thyroid surgery was preceded by no treatment in any patient. With MiXCR, TCRdb reprocessed the PCR reads. The sample lists over 25,000 clones; 16% were seen once. Sequencing was done on a sample of blood. All receptors come from a male donor with papillary thyroid cancer or a benign thyroid nodule (not recorded which). Some clones in this sample may be carry-over from other donors' samples.

The chain employs TRBV30 and TRBJ1-5; tentatively, D is TRBD1 (6 bases). The ends were cut back, 4 bases at V and 5 bases at J, with 21 bases in the middle. The germline gives CDR1 GTSNPN, CDR2 SVGIG (reference sequence). This CDR3 region has 16 residues. CDR3 in amino acids: CAWTHTGSGRDQPQHF. The DNA of the CDR3 is TGTGCCTGGACCCATACAGGGTCGGGTAGGGATCAGCCCCAGCATTTT.

This clone is labeled as medium-sized. The rearrangement joins TRBV20-1 to TRBJ2-7, with 11 positions matching TRBD2. V trimming: 2 bases; J trimming: 0 bases; junction bases outside the gene matches: 6. The CDR3 length is 16 residues. Germline V gives CDR1 DFQATT, CDR2 SNEGSKA (reference sequence). The CDR3 reads CSARPGLAVHSYEQYF. DNA for the CDR3: TGCAGTGCTAGACCGGGACTAGCGGTACACTCCTACGAGCAGTACTTC.

This clone was seen ten or more times. The chain uses TRBV9 and TRBJ2-1, with TRBD2 as a possible D gene (6 bases). The CDR3 has 16 amino acids. V lost 2 bases and J 5 bases, leaving 17 bases between the germline ends. The germline V gene has CDR1 SGDLS and CDR2 YYNGEE. CDR3: CASSVDPGTGNNEQFF. The DNA of the CDR3 is TGTGCCAGCAGCGTCGACCCCGGGACTGGTAACAATGAGCAGTTCTTC.